Listed here is a single T cell receptor (beta chain). Its target is not known. The sample belongs to a study of response to subunit inactivated influenza vaccine. Study-level results: With each seasonal influenza vaccination, the authors suggested, few new T cells are recruited.

CDR1 is SEHNR, CDR2 FQNEAQ, per germline (reference sequence). Deletions cut 7 bases from V and 2 bases from J, with 19 bases between. This CDR3 has 16 amino acids. TCRdb ran MiXCR on the RT-PCR reads and lists one entry per CDR3 protein. The table records over 400,000 distinct CDR3 sequences, approximately 11% of them present only once. This chain connects TRBV7-9 to TRBJ2-3; D remains ambiguous. The source of this sequence is a man aged 45-60 years who received an inactivated influenza vaccine. The material was PBMCs from blood, obtained about 6 weeks after vaccination. Here the CDR3 DNA reads TGTGCCAGCACCGATCACCCGGGCCAGGTCACAGATACGCAGTATTTT. This encodes CASTDHPGQVTDTQYF.